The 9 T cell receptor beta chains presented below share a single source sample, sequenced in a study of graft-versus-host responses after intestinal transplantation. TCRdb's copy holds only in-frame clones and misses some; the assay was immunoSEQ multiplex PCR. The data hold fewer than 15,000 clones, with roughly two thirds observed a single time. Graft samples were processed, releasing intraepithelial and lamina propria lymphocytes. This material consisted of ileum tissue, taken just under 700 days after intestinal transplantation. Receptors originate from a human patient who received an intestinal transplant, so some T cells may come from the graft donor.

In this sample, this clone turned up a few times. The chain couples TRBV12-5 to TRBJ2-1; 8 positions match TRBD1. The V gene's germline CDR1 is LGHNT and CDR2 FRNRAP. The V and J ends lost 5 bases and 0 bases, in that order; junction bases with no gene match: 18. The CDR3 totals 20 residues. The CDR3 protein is CASGKHRDRRGLHSYNEQFF. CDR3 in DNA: TGTGCTAGTGGTAAGCACCGGGACAGGCGGGGTCTTCACTCCTACAATGAGCAGTTCTTC.

This CDR3 reads CASKDRAHSYEQYF. The CDR3 region has the DNA TGTGCCAGTAAAGACAGGGCCCACTCCTACGAGCAGTACTTC. The chain links TRBV19 to TRBJ2-5, with 7 positions matching TRBD1. TRBJ2-7 matches the DNA end more closely, so the J call is doubtful. Germline assignment: CDR1 LNHDA and CDR2 SQIVND (reference sequence). CDR3 length: 14 residues.

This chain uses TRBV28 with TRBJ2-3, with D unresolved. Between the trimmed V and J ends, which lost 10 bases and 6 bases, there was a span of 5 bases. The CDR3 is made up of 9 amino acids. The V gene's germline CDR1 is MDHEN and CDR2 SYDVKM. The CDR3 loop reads CATGDTQYF. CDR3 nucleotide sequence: TGTGCCACCGGGGATACGCAGTATTTT.

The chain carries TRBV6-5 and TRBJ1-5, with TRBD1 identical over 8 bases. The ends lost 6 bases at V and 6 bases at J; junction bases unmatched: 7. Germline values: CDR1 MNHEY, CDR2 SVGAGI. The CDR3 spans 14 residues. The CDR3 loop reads CASRLQGVGQPQHF. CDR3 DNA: TGTGCCAGCAGGCTACAGGGGGTGGGTCAGCCCCAGCATTTT.

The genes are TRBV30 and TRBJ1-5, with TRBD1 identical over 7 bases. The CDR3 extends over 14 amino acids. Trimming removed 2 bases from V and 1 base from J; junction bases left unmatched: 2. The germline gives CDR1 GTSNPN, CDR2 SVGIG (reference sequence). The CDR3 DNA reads TGTGCCTGGAGTTTACAGGGGAGCAATCAGCCCCAGCATTTT. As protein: CAWSLQGSNQPQHF.

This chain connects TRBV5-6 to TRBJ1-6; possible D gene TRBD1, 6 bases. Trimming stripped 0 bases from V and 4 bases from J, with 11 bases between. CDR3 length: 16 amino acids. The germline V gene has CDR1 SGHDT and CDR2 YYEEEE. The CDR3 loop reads CASSLGAGAYNSPLHF. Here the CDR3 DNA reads TGTGCCAGCAGCTTGGGGGCAGGGGCATATAATTCACCCCTCCACTTT.

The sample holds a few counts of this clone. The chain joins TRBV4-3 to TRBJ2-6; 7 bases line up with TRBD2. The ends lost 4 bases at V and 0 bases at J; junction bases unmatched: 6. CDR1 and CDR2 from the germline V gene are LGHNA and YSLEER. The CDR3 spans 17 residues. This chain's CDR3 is CASSPQGGSSGANVLTF. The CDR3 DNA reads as TGCGCCAGCAGCCCCCAGGGAGGGAGCTCTGGGGCCAACGTCCTGACTTTC.

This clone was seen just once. CDR3: CAISEGIIGTGAYGYTF. CDR3 DNA: TGTGCCATCAGTGAAGGAATAATCGGGACAGGGGCTTATGGCTACACCTTC. The chain links TRBV10-3 to TRBJ1-2; 10 nucleotides align to TRBD1. The CDR3 is 17 amino acids. V lost 3 bases to trimming and J lost 5 bases; unmatched junction nucleotides: 12. Germline assignment: CDR1 ENHRY and CDR2 SYGVKD.

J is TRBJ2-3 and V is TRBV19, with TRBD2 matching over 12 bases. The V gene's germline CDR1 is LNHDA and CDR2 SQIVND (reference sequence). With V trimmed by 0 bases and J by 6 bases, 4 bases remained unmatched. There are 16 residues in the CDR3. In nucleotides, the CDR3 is TGTGCCAGTAGTATAGAACTAGCGGGGGGAGTTGATACGCAGTATTTT. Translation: CASSIELAGGVDTQYF.